These T cell receptor beta chains were read from a single sample in a study of OX40 agonist ivuxolimab in advanced cancers. Measured with immunoSEQ multiplex PCR; TCRdb has only the in-frame clones, and not every one. The table records around 48,000 clones, roughly three quarters of them present only once. Sequenced material: CD4+ or CD8+ T cells sorted from blood, taken in a trial of the OX40 agonist ivuxolimab. The receptors stem from an adult with an advanced solid tumor such as melanoma, head and neck, liver or kidney cancer. Each CDR3 is given with its conserved first and last residue. A D gene is named only where the DNA matches it firmly. The size of a clone is reported for some rows only, either as once, few or many, or as a class for expanded clones.

d_call,clone_size,j_call,v_call,cdr3_aa,cdr3_nt
TRBD2,-,TRBJ2-7,TRBV7-8,CASSLALAGELAREQYF,TGTGCCAGCAGCTTAGCCCTAGCGGGAGAACTGGCGCGCGAGCAGTACTTC
-,-,TRBJ1-6,TRBV19,CASSIRGINSPLHF,TGTGCCAGTAGTATTCGCGGGATTAATTCACCCCTCCACTTT
TRBD2,-,TRBJ2-7,TRBV7-8,CASSLGLAGVLREQYF,TGTGCCAGCAGCTTAGGTCTAGCGGGAGTACTCCGCGAGCAGTACTTC
-,-,TRBJ1-5,TRBV27,CASSFDPRQPQHF,TGTGCCAGCAGTTTTGATCCCCGCCAGCCCCAGCATTTT
-,few,TRBJ1-1,TRBV18,CASSPNANTEAFF,TGTGCCAGCTCACCCAATGCTAACACTGAAGCTTTCTTT
-,-,TRBJ2-1,TRBV4-1,CASSGTDSYNEQFF,TGCGCCAGCTCGGGGACGGACTCCTACAATGAGCAGTTCTTC
TRBD2,-,TRBJ2-3,TRBV19,CASSIDRASGTQYF,TGTGCCAGTAGTATAGATCGGGCTAGCGGGACGCAGTATTTT
TRBD1,-,TRBJ1-4,TRBV19,CASRPQGGDEKLFF,TGTGCCAGTAGGCCACAGGGGGGAGATGAAAAACTGTTTTTT
-,few,TRBJ2-7,TRBV28,CATLTPGLSYEQYF,TGTGCCACCTTAACCCCCGGGCTCTCCTACGAGCAGTACTTC
TRBD1,-,TRBJ1-1,TRBV6-1,CASEARQGANTEAFF,TGTGCCAGTGAAGCCAGGCAGGGGGCGAACACTGAAGCTTTCTTT
-,-,TRBJ1-1,TRBV5-1,CASSLELRGYTEAFF,TGCGCCAGCAGCCTAGAACTTAGAGGGTACACTGAAGCTTTCTTT
TRBD1,-,TRBJ1-2,TRBV7-3,CASSPTGGQGDGYTF,TGTGCCAGCAGCCCTACTGGGGGACAGGGCGATGGCTACACCTTC
-,few,TRBJ1-2,TRBV7-6,CASSSHGTGNYGYTF,TGTGCCAGCAGCTCCCACGGGACGGGCAACTATGGCTACACCTTC
-,-,TRBJ1-1,TRBV6-5,CASTTGGGRPEAFF,TGTGCCAGCACCACCGGGGGGGGCAGGCCTGAAGCTTTCTTT
-,-,TRBJ1-1,TRBV19,CASSMSRGTEAFF,TGTGCCAGTAGTATGTCGCGTGGAACTGAAGCTTTCTTT
TRBD1,-,TRBJ1-1,TRBV6-1,CASSAGQAGDTEAFF,TGTGCCAGCAGCGCCGGACAGGCGGGGGACACTGAAGCTTTCTTT
TRBD1,-,TRBJ1-2,TRBV7-9,CASSSRDRSDGYTF,TGTGCCAGCAGCTCACGGGACAGGAGTGATGGCTACACCTTC
TRBD1,once,TRBJ2-5,TRBV28,CASSLPTYRGAAQYF,TGTGCCAGCAGTTTACCGACATACAGGGGGGCGGCCCAGTACTTC